This T cell receptor (beta chain) was observed in a study of T-cell reconstitution after alpha-beta-depleted transplantation in children. V gave up 6 bases and J gave up 1 base; unmatched junction bases: 5. The CDR3 is 14 residues long. The germline V gene encodes CDR1 MDHEN and CDR2 SYDVKM. The library targeted TCRbeta and was prepared with unique molecular identifiers. TCRdb re-called the PCR reads with MiXCR, one entry per CDR3 protein. The repertoire holds roughly 200,000 distinct CDR3 sequences, less than 8% seen once, with around 3.1% in the top ten. This clonotype was counted many times. The starting material was PBMCs from the stem cell graft donor, obtained from the stem cell graft. The V call is TRBV28, the J call TRBJ2-7; TRBD2 agrees at 8 bases. The origin of this receptor is a human donor who donated a stem cell graft to a child with Wiskott-Aldrich syndrome. CDR3 amino acids: CASRPGGPSYEQYF. CDR3 nucleotide sequence: TGTGCCAGCAGACCGGGGGGGCCTTCCTACGAGCAGTACTTC.